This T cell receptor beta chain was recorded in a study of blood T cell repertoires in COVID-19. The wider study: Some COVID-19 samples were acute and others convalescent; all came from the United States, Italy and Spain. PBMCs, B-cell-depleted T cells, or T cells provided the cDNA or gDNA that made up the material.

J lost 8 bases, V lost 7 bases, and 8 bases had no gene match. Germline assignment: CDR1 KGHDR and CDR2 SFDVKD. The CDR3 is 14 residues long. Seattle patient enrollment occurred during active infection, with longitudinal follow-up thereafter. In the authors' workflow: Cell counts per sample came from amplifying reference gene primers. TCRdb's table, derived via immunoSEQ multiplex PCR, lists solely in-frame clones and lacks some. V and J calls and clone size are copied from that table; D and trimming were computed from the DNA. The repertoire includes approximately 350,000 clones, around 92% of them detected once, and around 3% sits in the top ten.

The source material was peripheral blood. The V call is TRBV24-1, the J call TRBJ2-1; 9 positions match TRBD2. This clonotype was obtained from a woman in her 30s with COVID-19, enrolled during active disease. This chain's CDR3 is CATRDHSGRDEQFF. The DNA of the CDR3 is TGTGCCACCAGGGACCATAGCGGGAGAGATGAGCAGTTCTTC.